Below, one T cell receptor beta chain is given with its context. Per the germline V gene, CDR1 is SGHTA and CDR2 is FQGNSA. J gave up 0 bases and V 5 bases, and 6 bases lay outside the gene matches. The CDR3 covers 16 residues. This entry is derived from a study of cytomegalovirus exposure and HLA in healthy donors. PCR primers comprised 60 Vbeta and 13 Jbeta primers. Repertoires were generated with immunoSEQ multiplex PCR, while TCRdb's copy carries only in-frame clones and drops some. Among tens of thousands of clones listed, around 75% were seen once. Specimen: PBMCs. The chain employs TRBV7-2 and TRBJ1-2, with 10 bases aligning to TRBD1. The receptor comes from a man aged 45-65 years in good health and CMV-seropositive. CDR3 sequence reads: CASSPGQGLTNYGYTF. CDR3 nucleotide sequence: TGTGCCAGCAGCCCGGGACAGGGGTTAACTAACTATGGCTACACCTTC.